The 9 T cell receptor beta chains below come from one sample, sequenced in a study of blood T cell repertoires in COVID-19. Assay used: immunoSEQ multiplex PCR; TCRdb lists only in-frame clones, some missing. The data hold tens of thousands of clones, with around 83% observed a single time. The sample consisted of peripheral blood. These receptor sequences come from a human donor with acute or convalescent COVID-19. The donor label of this sample is uncertain.

This clone was counted only a few times. The chain uses TRBV27 and TRBJ2-6; 7 bases line up with TRBD1. Trimming removed 6 bases from V and 0 bases from J; junction bases left unmatched: 8. The CDR3 spans 17 residues. The V gene's germline CDR1 is MNHEY and CDR2 SMNVEV (reference sequence). Here the CDR3 DNA reads TGTGCCAGCAGCCCGACAGGGTTTGGCTCTGGGGCCAACGTCCTGACTTTC. It specifies CASSPTGFGSGANVLTF.

This clone was seen just once. The chain couples TRBV9 to TRBJ2-1; 8 bases match TRBD1. Unmatched junction bases numbered 7, after V lost 0 bases and J lost 5 bases. The CDR3 contains 16 residues. Germline V CDR1 and CDR2: SGDLS, YYNGEE. The CDR3 DNA is TGTGCCAGCAGCGTAGTGGGGCAGGGGGCAGACAATGAGCAGTTCTTC. Translation gives CASSVVGQGADNEQFF.

This clone was seen a handful of times. This rearrangement joins TRBV11-2 to TRBJ1-1, with a possible D match to TRBD1 (5 bases). CDR3 length: 13 amino acids. Germline V gene sequence: CDR1 SGHAT, CDR2 FQNNGV. Trimming pared 2 bases from V and 3 bases from J, leaving 7 bases between. The CDR3 DNA is TGTGCCAGCAGCTTAATGACAGACACTGAAGCTTTCTTT. Its protein product is CASSLMTDTEAFF.

This chain joins TRBV2 and TRBJ2-7; 11 bases map to TRBD1. Germline V gene data show CDR1 as SNHLY and CDR2 as FYNNEI. Trimming removed 7 bases from V and 3 bases from J; junction bases left unmatched: 5. The length of the CDR3 is 14 residues. CDR3: CASTAGTGGYEQYF. CDR3 nucleotide sequence: TGTGCCAGCACCGCCGGGACAGGGGGCTACGAGCAGTACTTC. Based on the CDR3 plus reference TRBV2 and TRBJ2-7, the full variable domain is EPEVTQTPSHQVTQMGQEVILRCVPISNHLYFYWYRQILGQKVEFLVSFYNNEISEKSEIFDDQFSVERPDGSNFTLKIRSTKLEDSAMYFCASTAGTGGYEQYFGPGTRLTVT.

The rearrangement joins TRBV7-2 to TRBJ1-4, with 7 bases fitting TRBD1. J was trimmed by 8 bases and V by 1 base; bases with no gene match: 10. In germline, CDR1 is SGHTA, CDR2 FQGNSA. The CDR3 length is 16 residues. CDR3 in DNA: TGTGCCAGCAGCTTAGGGTACAGGGGAGGAAAAGAAAAACTGTTTTTT. Encoded protein: CASSLGYRGGKEKLFF.

The chain employs TRBV7-9 and TRBJ2-5, with 10 bases lining up with TRBD1. The CDR3 has 14 amino acids. CDR1 is SEHNR, CDR2 FQNEAQ, per germline (reference sequence). The V gene end was trimmed by 5 bases and the J gene end by 3 bases; junction bases not matched to a gene: 3. In nucleotides, the CDR3 is TGTGCCAGCAGCAAGGGACAGGGGAAAGAGACCCAGTACTTC. Translation: CASSKGQGKETQYF.

V gene TRBV6-6 combines with J gene TRBJ1-1; perhaps TRBD1 as D (6 bases). The CDR3 has 13 amino acids. The germline CDR1 and CDR2 sequences are MNHNY and SVGAGI (reference sequence). Trimming took 7 bases from V and 1 from J, leaving 10 bases between them. CDR3 residues: CASILGGNTEAFF. CDR3 sequence (DNA): TGTGCCAGCATTCTAGGGGGGAACACTGAAGCTTTCTTT.

This chain links TRBV5-1 with TRBJ2-5; 7 bases are shared with TRBD2. Germline V gene lookup returns CDR1 SGHRS and CDR2 YFSETQ. CDR3 length equals 15 residues. J was trimmed by 5 bases and V by 2 bases; bases with no gene match: 9. CDR3 bases: TGCGCCAGCAGCTTAAAGGCGGGAGTTGAGGAGACCCAGTACTTC. It codes for CASSLKAGVEETQYF. The complete variable domain, with remaining parts taken from reference TRBV5-1 and TRBJ2-5, reads KAGVTQTPRYLIKTRGQQVTLSCSPISGHRSVSWYQQTPGQGLQFLFEYFSETQRNKGNFPGRFSGRQFSNSRSEMNVSTLELGDSALYLCASSLKAGVEETQYFGPGTRLLVL.

The chain joins TRBV12-3 or TRBV12-4 to TRBJ2-7; D is perhaps TRBD1 (7 bases). There are 13 residues in the CDR3. Trimming removed 8 bases at V and 7 bases at J, with 18 bases between. The CDR3 loop reads CASGGTALGEQYF. CDR3 nucleotide sequence: TGTGCCAGCGGGGGGACAGCTCTCGGGGAGCAGTACTTC.